The 8 T cell receptor beta chains below were found in one sample sequenced in a study of blood T cell repertoires in COVID-19. Here immunoSEQ multiplex PCR was the method, and the copy in TCRdb shows in-frame clones only, minus some. The sample lists roughly 110,000 clones, 89% occurring once. Sequenced material: peripheral blood. These receptor sequences come from a middle-aged man with active or convalescent COVID-19.

The genes are TRBV28 and TRBJ1-6; D unclear. The length of the CDR3 is 13 residues. With 2 bases removed from V and 10 bases from J, the gap between germline ends came to 9 bases. The V gene's germline CDR1 is MDHEN and CDR2 SYDVKM. The CDR3 protein is CASSLGRWSPLHF. For the CDR3, the DNA is TGTGCCAGCAGTTTAGGCCGTTGGTCACCCCTCCACTTT.

The table lists this clone with a few counts. The chain combines TRBV18 with TRBJ1-5; no clear D. Germline V gene sequence: CDR1 KGHSH, CDR2 LQKENI. Deletions cut 2 bases from V and 4 bases from J, with 6 bases between. This CDR3 is built from 13 residues. In DNA, the CDR3 is TGTGCCAGCTCACCAGCAGGAAATCAGCCCCAGCATTTT. Protein: CASSPAGNQPQHF.

Comment on this clone: At one end, the junction sequence differs from germline, possibly due to a read error. The chain recombines TRBV27 with TRBJ1-1; no reliable D call. Germline CDR1 MNHEY, CDR2 SMNVEV (reference sequence). CDR3 length: 12 residues. In DNA, the CDR3 is TGTGCTAGCAGTTACCTAGGTAGGGAAGCTTTCTTT. Translated: CASSYLGREAFF.

The chain has TRBV6-1 and TRBJ2-7; 9 bases line up with TRBD1. The CDR3 length is 16 residues. The trim removed 4 bases at V and 0 bases at J, leaving 7 bases unmatched. CDR1 and CDR2 (germline): MNHNS, SASEGT. In DNA, the CDR3 is TGTGCCAGCAGTGTCCCACACAGGGGGCCCTCCTACGAGCAGTACTTC. Its translation is CASSVPHRGPSYEQYF.

This clone was seen once. The CDR3: CASSSRQKAGSSYEQYF. CDR3 DNA: TGTGCCAGCAGCTCCCGACAAAAAGCGGGTTCATCCTACGAGCAGTACTTC. The gene calls are TRBV5-5 and TRBJ2-7, with D tentatively TRBD2 (6 bases). CDR1 SGHKS and CDR2 YYEKEE come from the germline V gene (reference sequence). The CDR3 is 17 amino acids. V gave up 3 bases and J gave up 1 base, with 20 bases separating them.

This chain links TRBV11-2 with TRBJ2-7; D call uncertain. The V end was cut by 2 bases, the J end by 3 bases, with 8 bases between. Germline V gives CDR1 SGHAT, CDR2 FQNNGV. CDR3 length: 13 amino acids. Here the CDR3 DNA reads TGTGCCAGCAGCTTAAATCCCCTCTACGAGCAGTACTTC. It yields the protein CASSLNPLYEQYF.

The chain is built from TRBV19 and TRBJ1-2; the D is unclear. The CDR3 consists of 13 residues. With 7 bases removed from V and 6 bases from J, the gap between germline ends came to 15 bases. Germline CDR1 is LNHDA and CDR2 is SQIVND (reference sequence). CDR3 DNA: TGTGCCAGTACCCGGGCCGGGGTGGATGGCTACACCTTC. Amino acid sequence: CASTRAGVDGYTF.

The genes are TRBV5-1 and TRBJ1-1; 9 positions agree with TRBD1. This CDR3 spans 15 amino acids. Unmatched junction bases numbered 4, after V lost 4 bases and J lost 0 bases. Germline CDR1 reads SGHRS; CDR2 reads YFSETQ. The CDR3 DNA follows: TGCGCCAGCAGCGAAGGGACAGGGCTGAACACTGAAGCTTTCTTT. This gives the protein CASSEGTGLNTEAFF.